This TCR beta chain was documented in a study of shared clonotypes between healthy human individuals (dated by TCRdb to about 2020). Turning to the overall study: Two women and three men aged 18 to 49 years were included in the cohort. Per donor, three plates each were used for CD4 naive and CD4 memory, two for CD8 naive, and one for CD8 memory. To estimate repertoire size and how much clonotype sharing occurs between individuals, the study deeply sequenced the blood TCR repertoires of about five healthy adults. To increase sequencing depth and limit assay-specific biases, TCR repertoire library preparation and sequencing were carried out by different laboratories using diverse techniques. Leukapheresis yielded between about 0.9 and 8.9 billion PBMCs per donor. General study outcomes and caveats: The small number of donors limited the genetic and exposure-history diversity represented. Based on pairwise subsampling, the degree of clonotype sharing among donors was expected to be affected by sequencing depth. Estimated clonotype richness was generally larger for naive than for memory subsets. Sampling was restricted to blood, and TCR repertoires in tissues likely differ from the TCR repertoires found in blood. Even with the large sequencing depth, rarefaction of the sorted-subset datasets indicated that sequencing was incomplete. Sharing across a few donors was observed for around 4.8% of naive CD4, about 3.2% of naive CD8, about 2.3% of memory CD4, and over 0.3% of memory CD8 clonotypes. Clonotypes shared by all four sorted-subset donors showed higher generation probabilities than non-shared clonotypes.

Using the deep immunoSEQ assay, multiplex PCR amplified TCR CDR3 regions from genomic DNA. For each cell subset, the extracted genomic DNA was distributed evenly across all wells of several immunoSEQ 96-well plates, and each plate served as one replicate. For sorted subsets, approximately 200 ng of genomic DNA, equivalent to about 30,000 T cell genomes, went into each replicate PCR. The purified libraries were quantified using a Qubit 3.0 fluorometer, sized with a Bioanalyzer 2100, and then quantified again using the KAPA Library Quantification kit. Every immunoSEQ 96-well plate was sequenced on a separate single-read 150-cycle Illumina NextSeq 550 flow cell. The paper's processing steps were these. Because only junctional sequences without quality scores were contained in the immunoSEQ output, filtering matching that applied to full-length reads could not be performed. To assign V/J genes and CDR3, sequences were annotated against IMGT germline references using PyIR, a Python wrapper for IgBLAST v1.9. Reads with weak V/J assignments (E-value above 1e-6), missing CDR3, stop codons, out-of-frame junctions, or ambiguous translated residues were removed. V3J clonotypes were defined as sequences sharing an identical inferred V gene, J gene, and CDR3 amino acid sequence. Percentage overlap between repertoires was computed as shared unique clonotypes divided by the size of the smaller repertoire. RTK rarefaction, the Chao1 estimator, and Recon v2.1 estimates of unobserved clonotypes were used to assess repertoire richness. OLGA was used to compute generation probabilities for all TCRbeta clonotypes that the gDNA method yielded from four donors. TCRdb holds this immuneACCESS table with in-frame rearrangements only. Some clones are missing; in checked studies, unresolved V genes explain under half, and the rest has no known cause. That table supplies the V and J calls and clone size; D and trimming were determined from the DNA. This sample comprises some 2 million clones, roughly 94% of them detected only once. The ten most abundant clones make up 1.2% of the sample.

CD8 naive samples consisted of CD45RO-negative cells that were positively selected for CCR7, yielding a CD45RA+CCR7+ population without TemRA cells. The donors were healthy, HIV-negative adults who had no recently reported acute infections or vaccinations. All donors were Caucasian adults living in Nashville, Tennessee, USA. Blood was obtained by leukapheresis, after which PBMCs were separated by Ficoll-Histopaque density gradient centrifugation and cryopreserved in liquid nitrogen vapor phase. Purity and quantity of every magnetically sorted T cell population were checked by analytical flow cytometry. From each sorted fraction, genomic DNA was isolated and quantified by UV absorbance on a Nanodrop 2000c. In regard to this clone: What antigen it recognizes has not been identified. Per-nucleotide qualities are absent, and no much larger clonotype sits a single base away.

The cysteine opens and the phenylalanine closes a CDR3 of 16 amino acids. Kept here is only the CDR3 DNA, which spans 48 bases and is read in frame from base 1. CDR1 and CDR2 are drawn from the germline V gene: SGHAT, FQNNGV. V sheds 5 bases and J sheds 2 bases, leaving 17 bases between their ends. The material sequenced was naive CD8+ T cells sorted from blood. Read against the paper, the sample's cell subset or site label means: CD45RA+CCR7+. The clonotype originates from a man younger than 30 in good health. The sequence links TRBV11-2 to TRBJ2-3; matching of 6 bases hints at TRBD2 as the D gene. The DNA sequence is as follows: TGTGCCAGCAGCCCTCCGGACTACCCGTCCACAGATACGCAGTATTTT. This encodes CASSPPDYPSTDTQYF.